This T cell receptor (beta chain) is from a study of T cell repertoires in cytomegalovirus infection. The germline V gene encodes CDR1 SGHAT and CDR2 FQNNGV. V shed 2 bases and J 2 bases; nucleotides not matched to a gene: 6. This CDR3 contains 15 residues. TCRdb redid the calling of the reads with MiXCR, one entry per CDR3 protein. The sample holds just over 150,000 distinct CDR3 sequences; around 24% are singletons and the top ten take 9.5% to 12%. Material: PBMCs. The receptor comes from a human donor in good health (CMV status not recorded). Some clones in this sample may be carry-over from other donors' samples. The V gene is TRBV11-2, the J gene TRBJ2-7, with 7 positions matching TRBD2. The CDR3: CASSLPSGTTYEQYF. Here the CDR3 DNA reads TGTGCCAGCAGCTTACCCAGCGGGACTACCTACGAGCAGTACTTC.